The present T cell receptor (beta chain) was sequenced within a study of shared clonotypes between healthy human individuals (dated by TCRdb to 2018 to 2020). About the full investigation: The cohort comprised two women and a few men aged 18 to 49 years. To estimate repertoire size and how much clonotype sharing occurs between individuals, the study deeply sequenced the blood TCR repertoires of five healthy adults. To increase sequencing depth and limit assay-specific biases, different laboratories used diverse techniques to prepare libraries and sequence TCR repertoires. Each donor's leukapheresis produced roughly between about 0.9 and 9.5 billion PBMCs. Per donor, three plates each were used for CD4 naive and CD4 memory, two for CD8 naive, and one for CD8 memory. Overall study results and their limits: Pairwise subsampling indicated that sequencing depth was expected to affect the degree of clonotype sharing among donors. Naive subsets generally had larger estimated clonotype richness than memory subsets. The genetic and exposure-history diversity represented was limited by the small number of donors. When a handful of donors were compared, the shared fraction of clonotypes was about 5.2% for naive CD4, approximately 3.3% for naive CD8, 2% to 2.5% for memory CD4, and around 0.37% for memory CD8. Incomplete sequencing was indicated by rarefaction of sorted-subset datasets, despite the large sequencing depth. Higher generation probabilities were observed for clonotypes shared by all four sorted-subset donors than for non-shared clonotypes. Sampling was restricted to blood, and TCR repertoires in tissues likely differ from the TCR repertoires found in blood.

A word on this clone: The specificity of this receptor is unknown. No much larger clone exists at a distance of one base, and base qualities are not known.

Using the deep immunoSEQ assay, TCR CDR3 regions were amplified from genomic DNA by multiplex PCR. Extracted genomic DNA from each cell subset was spread evenly across all wells of several immunoSEQ 96-well plates, with each plate serving as a replicate. For sorted subsets, roughly 0.2 ug genomic DNA, equal to 30,000 to 35,000 T cell genomes, was loaded into each replicate PCR. The purified libraries were quantified using a Qubit 3.0 fluorometer, sized with a Bioanalyzer 2100, and then quantified again using the KAPA Library Quantification kit. Each immunoSEQ 96-well plate was sequenced on its own single-read 150-cycle Illumina NextSeq 550 flow cell. Per the original workflow: Because the immunoSEQ output included only junctional sequences and no quality scores, the filtering could not be the same as the filtering used for full-length reads. Sequences were annotated with PyIR, a Python wrapper for IgBLAST v1.9, using IMGT germline references to assign V/J genes and CDR3. Reads were removed for weak V/J assignments (E-value above 1e-6), missing CDR3, stop codons, out-of-frame junctions, or ambiguous translated residues. A V3J clonotype was defined by an identical inferred V gene, J gene, and CDR3 amino acid sequence. Percentage overlap between repertoires was calculated by dividing the number of shared unique clonotypes by the size of the smaller repertoire. Three approaches were used to assess repertoire richness: RTK rarefaction, the Chao1 estimator, and Recon v2.1 estimates of unobserved clonotypes. For all TCRbeta clonotypes obtained by the gDNA method from a handful of donors, generation probabilities were computed with OLGA. The table was pulled from immuneACCESS by TCRdb, which kept in-frame rearrangements only. Such tables lose some clones; where checked, under half of the loss comes from unresolved V genes, and the rest has no known cause. V and J calls and clone size are copied from that table; D and trimming were computed from the DNA. Counted in this sample were nearly 1 million clones; less than 85% of them appeared once. In total, the top ten clones hold about 1.5% of the sample.

CDR1 SGHRS and CDR2 YFSETQ were looked up in the germline V gene. Including the terminal cysteine and phenylalanine, the CDR3 comprises 15 residues. Of the read, only the CDR3 DNA is kept; its 45 bases are in frame from base 1. At the junction V is shortened by 4 bases and J by 5 bases, with 19 bases in between. Healthy HIV-negative adults with no recently reported acute infections or vaccinations were included as donors. Only Caucasian adults living in Nashville, Tennessee, USA were represented among the donors. CD4+ T cells were enriched by magnetic negative selection; naive cells were then positively selected on CD45RA, and the negative fraction formed the memory subset. Blood was obtained by leukapheresis, after which PBMCs were separated by Ficoll-Histopaque density gradient centrifugation and cryopreserved in liquid nitrogen vapor phase. Analytical flow cytometry was used to check the purity and quantity of every magnetically sorted T cell population. Genomic DNA was isolated from each sorted fraction and quantified by UV absorbance on a Nanodrop 2000c.

Input material: memory CD4+ T cells sorted from blood. The cell subset or site tag for this specimen amounts to: CD45RA-negative fraction. The source is a man in his late teens or twenties in good health. The chain links TRBV5-1 with TRBJ2-7; a tentative D match to TRBD2 spans 5 bases. The CDR3 loop reads CASSVLGVDYDEQYF. The bases read TGCGCCAGCAGCGTACTTGGGGTTGACTACGACGAGCAGTACTTC.